This entry lists 5 T cell receptor beta chains sequenced from one sample in a study of blood T cell repertoires in COVID-19. Measured with immunoSEQ multiplex PCR; TCRdb has only the in-frame clones, and not every one. The repertoire consists of about 110,000 clones, with 70% to 80% occurring once and the leading ten covering approximately 0.9%. The sample consisted of peripheral blood. The receptor set was obtained from a human donor with acute or convalescent COVID-19. The donor label of this sample is uncertain.

The rearrangement links TRBV28 to TRBJ1-5, with a tentative D call TRBD1 (5 bases). V was cut by 7 bases and J by 5 bases, with 15 bases left in between. This CDR3 is 14 amino acids long. Germline V CDR1 and CDR2: MDHEN, SYDVKM. The CDR3 is CASTPGRGYQPQHF. Written as DNA, the CDR3 is TGTGCCAGCACCCCGGGGAGGGGATATCAGCCCCAGCATTTT.

The chain employs TRBV5-1 and TRBJ2-5; tentative D call: TRBD2 (7 bases). V was shortened by 2 bases and J by 5 bases, with 13 bases between the two germline ends. CDR3 size: 14 residues. CDR1 and CDR2 from the germline V gene are SGHRS and YFSETQ. CDR3 protein: CASSFTGGRETQYF. CDR3 sequence (DNA): TGCGCCAGCAGCTTTACGGGGGGCCGGGAGACCCAGTACTTC.

The V and J genes are TRBV30 and TRBJ2-3; D might be TRBD2 (6 bases). CDR1 is GTSNPN and CDR2 is SVGIG in the germline V gene (reference sequence). The V gene lost 3 bases and the J gene lost 8 bases, with 12 bases spanning the gap. The CDR3 has 12 residues. The CDR3 DNA reads TGTGCCTGGAGGGGAGGTCGGGGTACGCAGTATTTT. Protein sequence: CAWRGGRGTQYF.

The chain joins TRBV5-1 to TRBJ1-6; 9 positions agree with TRBD1. This CDR3 spans 14 amino acids. Losses at the gene ends were 3 bases for V and 10 bases for J; bases not matched to a gene: 5. Germline lookup yields CDR1 SGHRS and CDR2 YFSETQ. The CDR3 bases are TGCGCCAGCAGCTCACGGACAGGGGACTCACCCCTCCACTTT. Translation: CASSSRTGDSPLHF. Looking up the rest from reference TRBV5-1 and TRBJ1-6 gives the full variable domain: KAGVTQTPRYLIKTRGQQVTLSCSPISGHRSVSWYQQTPGQGLQFLFEYFSETQRNKGNFPGRFSGRQFSNSRSEMNVSTLELGDSALYLCASSSRTGDSPLHFGNGTRLTVT.

The genes are TRBV6-5 and TRBJ1-2; TRBD1 agrees at 10 bases. The CDR3 is made up of 15 amino acids. Unmatched junction bases numbered 8, after V lost 6 bases and J lost 4 bases. Germline CDR1 and CDR2: MNHEY and SVGAGI. The CDR3, as DNA: TGTGCCAGCAGGGCGACAGGGGGCTTAAGCTATGGCTACACCTTC. As protein: CASRATGGLSYGYTF.